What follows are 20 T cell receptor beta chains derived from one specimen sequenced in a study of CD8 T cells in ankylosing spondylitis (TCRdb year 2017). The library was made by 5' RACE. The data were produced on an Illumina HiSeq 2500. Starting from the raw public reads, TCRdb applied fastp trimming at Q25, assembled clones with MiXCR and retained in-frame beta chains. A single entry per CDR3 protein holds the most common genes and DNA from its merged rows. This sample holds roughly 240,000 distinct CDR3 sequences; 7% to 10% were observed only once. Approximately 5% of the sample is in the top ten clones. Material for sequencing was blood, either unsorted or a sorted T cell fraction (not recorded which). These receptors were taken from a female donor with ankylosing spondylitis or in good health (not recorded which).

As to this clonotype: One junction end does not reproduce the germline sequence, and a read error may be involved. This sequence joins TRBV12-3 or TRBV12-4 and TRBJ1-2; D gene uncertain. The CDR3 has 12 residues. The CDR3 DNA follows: TGTGCCAGCAGCCATGGCGGGTATGGTTACACCTTC. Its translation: CASSHGGYGYTF.

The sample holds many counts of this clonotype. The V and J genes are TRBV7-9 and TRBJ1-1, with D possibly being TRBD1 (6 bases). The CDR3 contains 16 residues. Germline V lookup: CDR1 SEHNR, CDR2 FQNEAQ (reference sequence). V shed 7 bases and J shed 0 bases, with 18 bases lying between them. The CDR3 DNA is TGTGCCAGCACCCGTGGGGGGCTAGGGATGAACACTGAAGCTTTCTTT. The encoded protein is CASTRGGLGMNTEAFF.

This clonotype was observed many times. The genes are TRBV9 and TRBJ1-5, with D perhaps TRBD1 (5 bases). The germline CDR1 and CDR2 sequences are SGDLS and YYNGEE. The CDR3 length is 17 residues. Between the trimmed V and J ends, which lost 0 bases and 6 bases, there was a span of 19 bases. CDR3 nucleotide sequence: TGTGCCAGCAGCGTAGCCCCCGGGACCACCTACAGTCAGCCCCAGCATTTT. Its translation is CASSVAPGTTYSQPQHF.

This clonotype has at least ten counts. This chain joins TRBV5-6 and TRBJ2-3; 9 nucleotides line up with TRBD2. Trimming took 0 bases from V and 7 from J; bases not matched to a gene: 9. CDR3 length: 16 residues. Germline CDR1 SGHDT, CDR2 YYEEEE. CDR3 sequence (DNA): TGTGCCAGCAGCTTGGCCACCCTAGCGGGAAGAAATACGCAGTATTTT. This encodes CASSLATLAGRNTQYF.

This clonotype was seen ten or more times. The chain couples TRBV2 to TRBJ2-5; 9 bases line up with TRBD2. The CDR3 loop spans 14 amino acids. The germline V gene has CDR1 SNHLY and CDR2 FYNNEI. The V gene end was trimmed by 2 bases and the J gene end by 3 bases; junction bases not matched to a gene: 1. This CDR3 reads CASSEIAGEETQYF. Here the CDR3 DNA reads TGTGCCAGCAGTGAAATAGCGGGAGAAGAGACCCAGTACTTC.

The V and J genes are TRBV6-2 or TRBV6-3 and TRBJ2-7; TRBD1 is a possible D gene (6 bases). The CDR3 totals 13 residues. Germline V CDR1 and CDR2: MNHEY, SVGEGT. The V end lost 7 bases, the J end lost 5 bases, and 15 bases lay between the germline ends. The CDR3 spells CASMRTDIHEQYF. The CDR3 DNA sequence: TGTGCCAGCATGAGGACAGACATCCACGAGCAGTACTTC.

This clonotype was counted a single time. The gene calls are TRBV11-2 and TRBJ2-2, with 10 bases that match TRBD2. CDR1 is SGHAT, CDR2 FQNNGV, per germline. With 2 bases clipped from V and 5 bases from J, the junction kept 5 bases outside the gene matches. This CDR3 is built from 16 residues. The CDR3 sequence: CASSLLAGERTGELFF. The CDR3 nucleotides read TGTGCCAGCAGCTTACTAGCGGGAGAGCGGACCGGGGAGCTGTTTTTT.

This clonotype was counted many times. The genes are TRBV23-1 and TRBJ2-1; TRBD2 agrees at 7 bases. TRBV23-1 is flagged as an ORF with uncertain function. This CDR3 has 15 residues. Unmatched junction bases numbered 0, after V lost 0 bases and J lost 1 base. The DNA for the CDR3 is TGCGCCAGCAGTCAATCAGCGGGGTCCTACAATGAGCAGTTCTTC. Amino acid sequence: CASSQSAGSYNEQFF.

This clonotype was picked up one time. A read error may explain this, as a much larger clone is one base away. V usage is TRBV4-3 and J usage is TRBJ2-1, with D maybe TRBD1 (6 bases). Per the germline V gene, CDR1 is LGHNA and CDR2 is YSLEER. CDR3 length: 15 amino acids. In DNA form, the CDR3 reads TGCGCCAGCAGCCTCGACAGGAGAACCAACAATGAGCGGTTCTTC. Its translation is CASSLDRRTNNERFF.

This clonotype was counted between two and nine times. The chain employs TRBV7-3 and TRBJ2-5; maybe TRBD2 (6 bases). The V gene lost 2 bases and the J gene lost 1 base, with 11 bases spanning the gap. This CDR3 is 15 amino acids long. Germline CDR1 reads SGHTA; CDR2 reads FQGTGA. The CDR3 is CASSLGSSGQETQYF. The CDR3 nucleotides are TGTGCCAGCAGCTTAGGGAGTAGCGGCCAAGAGACCCAGTACTTC.

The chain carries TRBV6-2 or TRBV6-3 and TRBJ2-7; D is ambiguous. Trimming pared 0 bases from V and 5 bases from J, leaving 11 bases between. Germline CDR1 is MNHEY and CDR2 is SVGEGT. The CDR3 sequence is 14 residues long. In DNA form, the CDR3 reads TGTGCCAGCAGTTACTCGCCAGCTATGAACGAGCAGTACTTC. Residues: CASSYSPAMNEQYF.

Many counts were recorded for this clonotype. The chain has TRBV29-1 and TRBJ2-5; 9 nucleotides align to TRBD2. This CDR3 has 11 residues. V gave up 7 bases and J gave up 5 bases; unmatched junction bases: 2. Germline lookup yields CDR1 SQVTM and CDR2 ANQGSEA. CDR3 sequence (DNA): TGCAGCGCGAGCGGGGGGGAGACCCAGTACTTC. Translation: CSASGGETQYF. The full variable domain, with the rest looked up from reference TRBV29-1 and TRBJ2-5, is SAVISQKPSRDICQRGTSLTIQCQVDSQVTMMFWYRQQPGQSLTLIATANQGSEATYESGFVIDKFPISRPNLTFSTLTVSNMSPEDSSIYLCSASGGETQYFGPGTRLLVL.

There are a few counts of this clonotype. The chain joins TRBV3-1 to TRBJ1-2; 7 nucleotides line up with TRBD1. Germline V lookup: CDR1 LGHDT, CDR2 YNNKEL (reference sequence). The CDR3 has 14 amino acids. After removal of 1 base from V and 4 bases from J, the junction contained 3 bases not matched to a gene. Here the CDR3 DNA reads TGTGCCAGCAGCCAAGTGACAGGGTCCTATGGCTACACCTTC. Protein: CASSQVTGSYGYTF. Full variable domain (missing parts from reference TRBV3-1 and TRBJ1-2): DTAVSQTPKYLVTQMGNDKSIKCEQNLGHDTMYWYKQDSKKFLKIMFSYNNKELIINETVPNRFSPKSPDKAHLNLHINSLELGDSAVYFCASSQVTGSYGYTFGSGTRLTVV.

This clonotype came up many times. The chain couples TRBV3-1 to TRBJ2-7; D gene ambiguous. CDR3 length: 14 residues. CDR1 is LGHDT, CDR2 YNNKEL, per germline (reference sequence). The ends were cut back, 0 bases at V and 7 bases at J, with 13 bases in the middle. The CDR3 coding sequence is TGTGCCAGCAGCCAAGATCTCGACTCCTGGGAGCAGTACTTC. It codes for CASSQDLDSWEQYF.

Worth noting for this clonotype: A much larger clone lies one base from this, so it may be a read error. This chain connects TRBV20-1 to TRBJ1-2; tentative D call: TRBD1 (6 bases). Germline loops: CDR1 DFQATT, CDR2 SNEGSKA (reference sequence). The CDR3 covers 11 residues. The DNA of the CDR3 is TGCAGGGCCGCAGGGGCCGTGTGGTCCACCTTC. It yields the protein CRAAGAVWSTF.

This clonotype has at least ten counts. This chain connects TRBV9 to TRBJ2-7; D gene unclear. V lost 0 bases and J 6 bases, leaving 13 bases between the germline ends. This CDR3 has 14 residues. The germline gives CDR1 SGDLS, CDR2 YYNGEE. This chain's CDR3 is CASSVVDSLTEQYF. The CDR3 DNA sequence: TGTGCCAGCAGCGTAGTAGATTCCCTAACCGAGCAGTACTTC.

The CDR3: CASSVLPAYGYTF. The CDR3 DNA sequence: TGTGCCAGCAGCGTACTTCCAGCCTATGGCTACACCTTC. The V gene is TRBV9, the J gene TRBJ1-2; D is uncertain. Trimming shortened V by 1 base and J by 4 bases, and 8 bases separated the two germline ends. Germline CDR1 is SGDLS and CDR2 is YYNGEE. This CDR3 contains 13 residues.

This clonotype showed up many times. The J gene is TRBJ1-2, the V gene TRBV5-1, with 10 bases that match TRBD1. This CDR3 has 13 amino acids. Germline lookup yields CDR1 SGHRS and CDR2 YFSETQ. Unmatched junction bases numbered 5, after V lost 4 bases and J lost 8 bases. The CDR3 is CASSGMDRGGYTF. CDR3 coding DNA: TGCGCCAGCAGCGGGATGGACAGGGGGGGCTACACCTTC. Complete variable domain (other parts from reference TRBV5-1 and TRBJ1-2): KAGVTQTPRYLIKTRGQQVTLSCSPISGHRSVSWYQQTPGQGLQFLFEYFSETQRNKGNFPGRFSGRQFSNSRSEMNVSTLELGDSALYLCASSGMDRGGYTFGSGTRLTVV.

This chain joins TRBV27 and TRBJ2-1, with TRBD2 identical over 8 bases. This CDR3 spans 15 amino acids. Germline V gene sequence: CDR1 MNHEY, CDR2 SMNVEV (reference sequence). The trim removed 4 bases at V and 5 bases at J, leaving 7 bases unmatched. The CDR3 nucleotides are TGTGCCAGCAGTTCGTCTAGCGGGCACGACAATGAGCAGTTCTTC. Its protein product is CASSSSSGHDNEQFF.

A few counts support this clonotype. In DNA, the CDR3 is TGTGCCAGCACCCAACGCGGTAGGGCCAACGTCCTGACTTTC. It translates to CASTQRGRANVLTF. The chain joins TRBV7-2 to TRBJ2-6; D is uncertain. The CDR3 has 14 residues. V shed 7 bases and J shed 5 bases, with 12 bases lying between them. The germline V gene has CDR1 SGHTA and CDR2 FQGNSA.